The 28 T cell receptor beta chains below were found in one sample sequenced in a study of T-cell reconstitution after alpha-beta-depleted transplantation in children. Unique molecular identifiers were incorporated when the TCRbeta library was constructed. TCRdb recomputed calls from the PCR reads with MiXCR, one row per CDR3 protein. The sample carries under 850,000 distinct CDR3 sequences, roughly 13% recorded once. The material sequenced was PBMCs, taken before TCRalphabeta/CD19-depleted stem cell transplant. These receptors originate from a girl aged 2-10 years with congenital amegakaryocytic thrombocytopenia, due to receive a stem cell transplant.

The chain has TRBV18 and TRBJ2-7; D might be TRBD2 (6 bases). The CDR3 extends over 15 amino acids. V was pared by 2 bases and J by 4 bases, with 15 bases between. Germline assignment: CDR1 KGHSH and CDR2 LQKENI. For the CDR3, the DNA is TGTGCCAGCTCACCATGGGGAGGACACCTATACGAGCAGTACTTC. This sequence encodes CASSPWGGHLYEQYF.

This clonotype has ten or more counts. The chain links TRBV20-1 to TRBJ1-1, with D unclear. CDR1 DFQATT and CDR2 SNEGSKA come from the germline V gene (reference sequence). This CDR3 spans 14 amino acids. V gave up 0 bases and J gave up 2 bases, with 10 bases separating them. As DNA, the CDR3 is TGCAGTGCTAGAGATGAGGGTCTCAACACTGAAGCTTTCTTT. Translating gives CSARDEGLNTEAFF.

The DNA of the CDR3 is TGCGCCAGCAGCTTGACCGGGAGGGCCGGGGCCGGGGAGCTGTTTTTT. Protein sequence: CASSLTGRAGAGELFF. This sequence joins TRBV5-1 and TRBJ2-2; 8 nucleotides agree with TRBD2. This CDR3 comprises 16 residues. Germline-derived CDR1 and CDR2 are SGHRS and YFSETQ. The junction had 8 bases not matched to a gene; V was cut back by 1 base and J by 6 bases.

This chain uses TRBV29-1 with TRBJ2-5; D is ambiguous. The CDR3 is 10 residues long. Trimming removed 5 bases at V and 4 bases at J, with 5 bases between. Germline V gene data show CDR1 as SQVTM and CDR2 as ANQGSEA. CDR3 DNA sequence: TGCAGCGTTTCCGGAGAGACCCAGTACTTC. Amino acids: CSVSGETQYF.

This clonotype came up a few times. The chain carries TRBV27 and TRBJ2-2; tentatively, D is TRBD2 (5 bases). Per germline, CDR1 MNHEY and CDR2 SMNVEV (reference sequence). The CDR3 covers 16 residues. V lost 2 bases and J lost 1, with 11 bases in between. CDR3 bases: TGTGCCAGCAGTTTACGTCTAAGCGGGAACACCGGGGAGCTGTTTTTT. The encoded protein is CASSLRLSGNTGELFF.

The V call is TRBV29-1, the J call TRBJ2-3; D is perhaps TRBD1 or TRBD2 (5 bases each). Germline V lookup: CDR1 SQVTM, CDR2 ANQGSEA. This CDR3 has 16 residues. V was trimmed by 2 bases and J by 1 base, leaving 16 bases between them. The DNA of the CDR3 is TGCAGCGTTGAATCGTGGGCTAGCAGGGGCACAGATACGCAGTATTTT. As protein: CSVESWASRGTDTQYF.

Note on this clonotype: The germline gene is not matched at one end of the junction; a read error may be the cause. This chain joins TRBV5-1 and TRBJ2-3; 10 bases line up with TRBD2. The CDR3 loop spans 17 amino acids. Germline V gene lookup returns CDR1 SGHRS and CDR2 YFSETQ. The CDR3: CASSLVGLAGAGDTHYF. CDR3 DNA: TGCGCCAGCAGCTTGGTAGGGCTAGCGGGAGCGGGAGATACGCACTATTTT.

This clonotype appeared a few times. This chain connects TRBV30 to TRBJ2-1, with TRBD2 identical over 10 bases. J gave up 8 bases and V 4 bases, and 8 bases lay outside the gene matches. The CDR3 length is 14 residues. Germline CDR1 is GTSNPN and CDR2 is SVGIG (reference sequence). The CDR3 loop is CAWMIASGGDEQFF. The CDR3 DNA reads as TGTGCCTGGATGATAGCTAGCGGGGGCGATGAGCAGTTCTTC.

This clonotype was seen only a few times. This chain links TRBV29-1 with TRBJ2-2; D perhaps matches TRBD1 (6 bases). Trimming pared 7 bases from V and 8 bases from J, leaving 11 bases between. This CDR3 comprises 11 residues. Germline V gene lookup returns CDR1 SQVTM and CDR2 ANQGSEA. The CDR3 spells CSAPRGGELFF. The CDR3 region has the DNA TGCAGCGCCCCAAGGGGGGGGGAGCTGTTTTTT.

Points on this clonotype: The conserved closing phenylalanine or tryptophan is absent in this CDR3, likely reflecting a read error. This chain's CDR3 is CSGRDSLYEQYL. CDR3 sequence (DNA): TGCAGTGGCCGGGACTCCCTCTACGAGCAGTACCTC. The chain links TRBV20-1 to TRBJ2-7; D is possibly TRBD2 (6 bases). The V gene's germline CDR1 is DFQATT and CDR2 SNEGSKA (reference sequence). CDR3 length: 12 residues. Trimming removed 7 bases at V and 3 bases at J, with 13 bases between.

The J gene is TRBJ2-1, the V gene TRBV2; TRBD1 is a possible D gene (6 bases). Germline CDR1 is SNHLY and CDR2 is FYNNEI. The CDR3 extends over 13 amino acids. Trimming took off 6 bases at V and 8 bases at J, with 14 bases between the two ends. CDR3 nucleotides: TGTGCCAGCAGCTATAGGTCAGGGGATGAGCAGTTCTTC. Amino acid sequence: CASSYRSGDEQFF.

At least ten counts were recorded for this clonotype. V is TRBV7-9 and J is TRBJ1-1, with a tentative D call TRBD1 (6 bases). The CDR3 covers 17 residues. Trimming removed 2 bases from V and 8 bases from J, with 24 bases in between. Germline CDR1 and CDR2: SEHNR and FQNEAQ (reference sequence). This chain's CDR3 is CASSLRAEGHGRSEAFF. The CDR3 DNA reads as TGTGCCAGCAGCTTAAGGGCGGAGGGACACGGCCGAAGCGAAGCTTTCTTT.

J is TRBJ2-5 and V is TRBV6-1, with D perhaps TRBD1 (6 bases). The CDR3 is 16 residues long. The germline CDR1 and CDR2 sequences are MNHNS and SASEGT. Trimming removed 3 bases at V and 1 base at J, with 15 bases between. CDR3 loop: CASSDPMTGRQETQYF. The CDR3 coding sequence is TGTGCCAGCAGTGATCCCATGACAGGACGCCAAGAGACCCAGTACTTC.

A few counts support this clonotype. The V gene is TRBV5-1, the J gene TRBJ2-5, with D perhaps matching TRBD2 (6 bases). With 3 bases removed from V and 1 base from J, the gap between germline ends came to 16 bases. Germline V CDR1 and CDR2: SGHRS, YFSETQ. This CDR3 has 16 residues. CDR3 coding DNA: TGCGCCAGCAGCTCGGAGTACGGACTAACCCAAGAGACCCAGTACTTC. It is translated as CASSSEYGLTQETQYF.

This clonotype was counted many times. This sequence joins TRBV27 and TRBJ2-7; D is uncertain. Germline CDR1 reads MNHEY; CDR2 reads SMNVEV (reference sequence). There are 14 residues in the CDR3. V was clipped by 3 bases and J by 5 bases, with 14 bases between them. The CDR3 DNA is TGTGCCAGCAGTTTCTTGGGGAAGGGTGACGAGCAGTACTTC. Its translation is CASSFLGKGDEQYF.

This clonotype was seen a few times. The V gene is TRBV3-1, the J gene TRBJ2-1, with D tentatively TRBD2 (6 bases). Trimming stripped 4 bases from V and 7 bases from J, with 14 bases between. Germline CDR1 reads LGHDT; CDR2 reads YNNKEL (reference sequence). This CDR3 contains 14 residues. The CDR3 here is CASSPRGLLNEQFF. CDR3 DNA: TGTGCCAGCAGCCCCCGGGGACTTCTAAATGAGCAGTTCTTC.

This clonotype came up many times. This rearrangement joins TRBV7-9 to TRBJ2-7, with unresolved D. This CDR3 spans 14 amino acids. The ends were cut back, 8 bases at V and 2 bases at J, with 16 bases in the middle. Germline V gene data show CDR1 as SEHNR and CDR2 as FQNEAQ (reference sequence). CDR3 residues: CASSSPVFTYEQYF. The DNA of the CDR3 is TGTGCCAGCTCCTCTCCGGTCTTTACCTACGAGCAGTACTTC.

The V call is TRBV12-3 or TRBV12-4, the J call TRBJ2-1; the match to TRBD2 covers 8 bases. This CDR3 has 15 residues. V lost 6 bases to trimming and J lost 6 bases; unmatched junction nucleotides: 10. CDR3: CASSREGLAPNEQFF. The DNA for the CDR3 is TGTGCCAGCAGCCGGGAGGGACTTGCCCCCAATGAGCAGTTCTTC.

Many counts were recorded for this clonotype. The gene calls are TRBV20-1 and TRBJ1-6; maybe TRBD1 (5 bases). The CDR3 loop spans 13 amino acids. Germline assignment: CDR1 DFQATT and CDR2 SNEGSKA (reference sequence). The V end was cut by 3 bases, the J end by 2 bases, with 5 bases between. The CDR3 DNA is TGCAGTGCTAGGACAGCCTATAATTCACCCCTCCACTTT. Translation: CSARTAYNSPLHF.

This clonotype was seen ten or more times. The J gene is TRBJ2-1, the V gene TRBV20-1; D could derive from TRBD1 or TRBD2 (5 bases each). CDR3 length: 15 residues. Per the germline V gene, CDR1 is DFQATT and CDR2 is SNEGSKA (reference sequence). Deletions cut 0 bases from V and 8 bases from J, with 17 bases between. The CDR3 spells CSARDLGALRDEQFF. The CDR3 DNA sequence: TGCAGTGCTAGAGATCTCGGGGCGCTGAGGGATGAGCAGTTCTTC.

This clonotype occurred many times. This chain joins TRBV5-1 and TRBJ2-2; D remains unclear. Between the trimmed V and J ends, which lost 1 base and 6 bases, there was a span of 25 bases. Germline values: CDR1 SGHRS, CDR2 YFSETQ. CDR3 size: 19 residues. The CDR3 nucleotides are TGCGCCAGCAGCTTGAAATACCCCGAAGTGAGTCCTATCCCCGGGGAGCTGTTTTTT. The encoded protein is CASSLKYPEVSPIPGELFF.

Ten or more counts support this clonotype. DNA for the CDR3: TGTGCCAGCAGTTTAAGGTTAGCCAAAAACATTCAGTACTTC. This codes for CASSLRLAKNIQYF. The V gene is TRBV12-3 or TRBV12-4, the J gene TRBJ2-4; no definite D call. The CDR3 spans 14 residues. V was shortened by 2 bases and J by 0 bases, with 5 bases between the two germline ends.

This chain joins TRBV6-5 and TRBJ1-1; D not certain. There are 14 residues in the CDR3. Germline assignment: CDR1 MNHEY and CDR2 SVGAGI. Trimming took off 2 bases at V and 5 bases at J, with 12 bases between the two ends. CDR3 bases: TGTGCCAGCAGTTACGGCACCCGGAGGACTGAAGCTTTCTTT. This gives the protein CASSYGTRRTEAFF.

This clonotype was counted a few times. CDR3 region: CASSHVGGRGGTSSYNEQFF. CDR3 DNA sequence: TGTGCCAGCAGCCACGTTGGGGGGAGAGGTGGGACGAGCTCCTACAATGAGCAGTTCTTC. The V and J genes are TRBV4-2 and TRBJ2-1, with D tentatively TRBD2 (6 bases). The CDR3 consists of 20 residues. Germline values: CDR1 LGHNA, CDR2 YNFKEQ. The ends were cut back, 3 bases at V and 0 bases at J, with 24 bases in the middle.

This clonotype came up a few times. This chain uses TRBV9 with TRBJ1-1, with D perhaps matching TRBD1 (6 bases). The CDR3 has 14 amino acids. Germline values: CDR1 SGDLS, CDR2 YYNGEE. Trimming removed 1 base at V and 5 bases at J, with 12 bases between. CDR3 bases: TGTGCCAGCAGCGTACTAAAAGGGGGGACTGAAGCTTTCTTT. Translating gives CASSVLKGGTEAFF.

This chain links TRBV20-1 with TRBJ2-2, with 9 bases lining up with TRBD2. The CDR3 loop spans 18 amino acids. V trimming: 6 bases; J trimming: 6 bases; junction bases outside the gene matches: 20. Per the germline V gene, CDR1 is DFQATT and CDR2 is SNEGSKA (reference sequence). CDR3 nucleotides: TGCAGTGCCCTTTTGCTCCGAAACCCGGGACTAGCTGCCGGGGAGCTGTTTTTT. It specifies CSALLLRNPGLAAGELFF.

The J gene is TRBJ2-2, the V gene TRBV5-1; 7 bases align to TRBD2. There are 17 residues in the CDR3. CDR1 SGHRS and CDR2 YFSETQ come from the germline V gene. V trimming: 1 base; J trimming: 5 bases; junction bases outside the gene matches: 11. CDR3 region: CASSLSVRESETGELFF. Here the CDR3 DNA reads TGCGCCAGCAGCTTGTCCGTGCGGGAGAGCGAGACCGGGGAGCTGTTTTTT.

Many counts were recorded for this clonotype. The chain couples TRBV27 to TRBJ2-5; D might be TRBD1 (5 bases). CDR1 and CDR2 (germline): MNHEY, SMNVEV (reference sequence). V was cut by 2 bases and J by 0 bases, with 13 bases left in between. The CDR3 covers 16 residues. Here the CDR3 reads CASSLQGVRDQETQYF. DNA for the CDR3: TGTGCCAGCAGTTTACAGGGCGTAAGGGACCAAGAGACCCAGTACTTC.